This T cell receptor beta chain was profiled in a study of blood T cell repertoires in COVID-19. This CDR3 region has 14 residues. The germline CDR1 and CDR2 sequences are SGHRS and YFSETQ. V shed 0 bases and J shed 7 bases, with 11 bases lying between them. This clone was detected a few times. Original analysis: Amplification with reference gene primers provided the estimates of nucleated cell counts. The method was immunoSEQ multiplex PCR; TCRdb's version includes in-frame clones alone and lacks a portion of them. That table gives V, J and clone size, and the DNA gave D and trimming. There are about 210,000 clones in the sample; approximately 82% occur only once, and 2.5% to 3.5% lies in the top ten.

The J gene is TRBJ2-1, the V gene TRBV5-1; D is ambiguous. The TCR was taken from a man in his fifties with active or convalescent COVID-19. Specimen: peripheral blood. The CDR3 bases are TGCGCCAGCAGCTTGGGCGCTGCTCCAAATGAGCAGTTCTTC. Amino acid sequence: CASSLGAAPNEQFF.